This T cell receptor beta chain was sequenced during a study of shared clonotypes between healthy human individuals. General study findings and limits: Incomplete sequencing of sorted subsets was indicated by rarefaction despite large depth. Roughly 4.6% of naive CD4 clonotypes were common to a few donors. Only a few donors were included, so the genetic and exposure-history diversity represented was limited. The authors expected sequencing depth to affect clonotype sharing among donors.

On this clone: Its antigen is currently unknown.

Using immunoSEQ multiplex PCR, the repertoire was profiled, and TCRdb retains in-frame clones only, with some absent. The repertoire consists of 550,000 to 650,000 clones, with around 96% occurring once and the leading ten covering 0.11%. The naive CD8 subset, CD45RO-negative cells positively selected for CCR7, excluded terminally differentiated effector memory CD45RA+ cells. The ends were cut back, 1 base at V and 7 bases at J, with 8 bases in the middle. CDR3 length: 11 residues. CDR1 GTSNPN and CDR2 SVGIG come from the germline V gene (reference sequence). The sequenced sample consisted of naive CD8+ T cells sorted from blood. This receptor was obtained from a woman aged 25 to 45 in good health. The chain has TRBV30 and TRBJ2-7; a possible D gene is TRBD2 (6 bases). This chain's CDR3 is CAWSAAGEQYF. The CDR3 DNA reads TGTGCCTGGAGTGCCGCGGGAGAGCAGTACTTC.